The text below deals with one T cell receptor (beta chain). What it binds is unknown. The data belong to a study of cytomegalovirus exposure and HLA in healthy donors. Study findings and constraints: V segments that were indistinguishable, TRBV6-2 and TRBV6-3 among them, were omitted from analysis. A link between a missense DCLRE1C variant and TCR beta V- and J-gene trimming emerged from a later analysis.

With 60 Vbeta and 13 Jbeta primers, the PCR was carried out. Measured with immunoSEQ multiplex PCR; TCRdb has only the in-frame clones, and not every one. The data contain around 240,000 clones, roughly 82% of them singletons. Trimming took 6 bases from V and 3 from J; bases not matched to a gene: 2. There are 15 residues in the CDR3. Per germline, CDR1 SGHTA and CDR2 FQGNSA. This TCR was recovered from a woman aged 40 to 50 in good health and CMV-seropositive. The J gene is TRBJ2-3, the V gene TRBV7-2; 14 nucleotides agree with TRBD2. The sample consisted of PBMCs. In nucleotides, the CDR3 is TGTGCCAGCAGTTGGACTAGCGGGGGGACAGATACGCAGTATTTT. Protein product: CASSWTSGGTDTQYF.